Described below is a single T cell receptor (beta chain) sequence and its context. What it recognizes is unknown. This sample stems from a study of cytomegalovirus exposure and HLA in healthy donors. Whole-study findings and limits: Excluded: some indistinguishable V segments such as TRBV6-2 and TRBV6-3. Listed as cytomegalovirus-associated were 164 TCR beta chains. Later analysis identified a missense DCLRE1C variant that was linked to TCR beta V- and J-gene trimming.

The PCR used 60 Vbeta and 13 Jbeta primers. The data were produced by immunoSEQ multiplex PCR, yet TCRdb's version contains in-frame clones alone and is incomplete. Of some 150,000 clones in the sample, around 79% were seen once. This CDR3 spans 13 amino acids. V lost 4 bases to trimming and J lost 5 bases, with 11 bases between them. Per germline, CDR1 SGHRS and CDR2 YFSETQ. The chain carries TRBV5-1 and TRBJ2-3, with D possibly TRBD1 on 5 matching bases. This clonotype originated in a man in his forties or fifties in good health and CMV-seropositive. The specimen sequenced was PBMCs. The CDR3 sequence: CASSSDSGDTQYF. In nucleotides, the CDR3 is TGCGCCAGCAGCAGCGACAGTGGAGATACGCAGTATTTT.